This T cell receptor beta chain was found in a study of blood T cells in healthy people across ages (dated by TCRdb to between 2014 and 2016). Some background on the complete study: Template switching captured roughly one uniquely barcoded TCR beta cDNA molecule per two T cells in model experiments. Age-related changes in TCR beta repertoire diversity were measured in the study by deep sequencing normalized with unique cDNA molecular identifiers. The donors were divided into four age groups: young (average roughly 15 years), middle-aged (about 40), aged (62) and long-lived (around 87). To avoid experimental bias, donors of different ages were randomly spread across the sequencing lanes. Using the same blood draw, the study looked at two additional independent replicas of 1 million unique cDNA reads for two donors, one aged 18 to 30 and the other aged 80 or older. Beyond this particular receptor, the publication reports: Observed TCR beta diversity per million T cells fell roughly linearly with age, and a significant reduction was already apparent by age approximately 41. Compared with the aged group, the long-lived group had more naive CD4+ T cells, fewer expanded clones and increased TCR diversity, suggesting age selection. Estimates of total diversity based on one million sequenced T cells were regarded as lower bounds and as underestimates. Since profiling was done on bulk unsorted PBMCs, naive and antigen-experienced compartments could not be conclusively compared. Observed TCR beta diversity correlated strongly with the percentage of naive T cells measured by flow cytometry. Donor CMV infection status was unknown, potentially confounding age-related changes in expanded clonotypes.

The roughly 42 donors, aged roughly 6 to 90 years, were systemically healthy Caucasian individuals from Russia. Each donor gave ten milliliters of peripheral blood, collected into EDTA-treated Vacutainer tubes. Ficoll-Paque density-gradient centrifugation was used to isolate PBMCs, with at least 6 million obtained per sample. Total RNA was extracted from PBMCs with Trizol reagent, with at least 6 micrograms obtained per sample. For every donor, flow cytometry on a PBMC aliquot measured the percentage of naive CD45RAhigh/CD27high T cells. Preparation of the library involved 5' RACE. Sequencing took place on an Illumina HiSeq 2500. A second roughly 6 to 12 cycle PCR used a sample-barcoded 5' primer and a J-beta primer mix. Each TCR beta cDNA molecule received a unique molecular identifier from a template-switch 5' adaptor carrying 12 random nucleotides. At least 2.5 million CDR3-containing paired-end reads were obtained from each sample. First-strand cDNA synthesis was performed from all RNA using the Mint cDNA synthesis kit, with priming by a TRBC-specific oligonucleotide. After uracil-DNA glycosylase treatment, a first 18-cycle PCR used universal primers M1SS and BC2_uni_R on all cDNA. As for the authors' bioinformatics: For normalization, 1 million high-quality reads were randomly selected from each sample, with every read carrying a distinct molecular identifier. Instead of being binned into consensus sequences, reads with shared molecular identifiers were discarded. MiTCR, set to a Q25 quality threshold and the strictest error-elimination algorithm, was used for CDR3 identification, clonotype clustering and error correction. A nonparametric unseen species model using Euler transformation provided a lower-bound estimate of total TCR beta diversity. TCRdb reran the public reads through fastp at Q25 and MiXCR, keeping productive beta chains. Identical CDR3 proteins give one entry, which carries the most common genes and DNA. TCRdb, not the original authors, processed these V and J calls. In this sample the table shows approximately 600,000 distinct CDR3 sequences, approximately 59% of which occur a single time. The top ten hold around 37% of the sample.

A distance of 10 bases separates the germline ends of V and J, which lose 4 bases and 4 bases respectively. The CDR3 spans 13 residues, from the cysteine through the phenylalanine. The entry retains the CDR3 DNA only, 39 bases that are in frame from base 1. As encoded in the germline V gene, CDR1 is MNHNS while CDR2 is SASEGT. A note on this clonotype: The clone's antigen remains unknown. Per-base quality was not reported, and no clone a single base away is much larger than it.

The TCR was taken from a man aged 60-69 years in good health. The sample consisted of blood. The sequence links TRBV6-1 to TRBJ1-2; a tentative D call is TRBD1 (6 bases match). The bases read TGTGCCAGCAGTGGGGGGCCCGGCTATGGCTACACCTTC. It codes for CASSGGPGYGYTF.